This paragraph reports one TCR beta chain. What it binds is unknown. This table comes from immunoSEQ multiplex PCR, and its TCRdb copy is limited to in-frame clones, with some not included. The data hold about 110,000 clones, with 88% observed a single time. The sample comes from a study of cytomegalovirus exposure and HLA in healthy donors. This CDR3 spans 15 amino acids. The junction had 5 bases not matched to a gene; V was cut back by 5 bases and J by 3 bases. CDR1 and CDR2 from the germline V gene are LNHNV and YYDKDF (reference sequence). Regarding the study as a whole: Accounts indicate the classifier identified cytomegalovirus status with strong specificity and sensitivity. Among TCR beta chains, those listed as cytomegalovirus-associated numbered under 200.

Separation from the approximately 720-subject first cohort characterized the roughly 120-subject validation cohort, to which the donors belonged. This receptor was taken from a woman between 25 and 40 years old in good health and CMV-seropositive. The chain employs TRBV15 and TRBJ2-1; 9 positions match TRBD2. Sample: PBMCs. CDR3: CATSDSGRGYNEQFF. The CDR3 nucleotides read TGTGCCACCAGCGATAGCGGGAGAGGCTACAATGAGCAGTTCTTC.